Listed below are T cell receptor beta chains from one sample, sequenced in a study of T cells in Graves' hyperthyroidism and ophthalmopathy. TCRdb reprocessed the multiplex PCR reads with MiXCR, giving one entry per CDR3 protein. The table has about 350,000 distinct CDR3 sequences, approximately 18% seen once. Sample: blood. These receptors all stem from a woman in her 40s with Graves' ophthalmopathy. CDR3s leave out the opening cysteine and the closing phenylalanine or tryptophan.

>TRBJ1-5|19|TRBV12-5
ASGLILSGTGGEGGNQPQH
>TRBJ2-2|14|TRBV12-3/TRBV12-4
ASSTLTSGSTGELF
>TRBJ1-2|15|TRBV19
ASRAGTADRGRYGYT
>TRBJ2-2|12|TRBV9
ASSVLAGAGELF
>TRBJ2-7|13|TRBV7-9
ASSYGTNSSYEQY
>TRBJ2-7|12|TRBV6-5
ASSYWQGVHEQY
>TRBJ1-1|13|TRBV11-3
ASSLDHGMNTEAF
>TRBJ2-7|12|TRBV12-3/TRBV12-4
ASSPEDRDYEQY
>TRBJ1-1|11|TRBV12-3/TRBV12-4
ASSLTGRAEAF
>TRBJ2-2|14|TRBV27
ASRSGQGVGTGELF
>TRBJ2-6|15|TRBV6-2/TRBV6-3
ASSDPGTPSGANVLT
>TRBJ2-5|16|TRBV5-1
ASSLENRGLPWQETQY
>TRBJ2-7|11|TRBV24-1
ATQAGSSYEQY
>TRBJ1-6|10|TRBV20-1
SARILNSPLH
>TRBJ2-3|13|TRBV29-1
SAQPTGTSTDTQY
>TRBJ2-5|14|TRBV28
ASSGDTTGGGETQY
>TRBJ2-7|11|TRBV6-5
ASSRTGFDEQY
>TRBJ2-5|14|TRBV7-2
ASSLDWVGAGETQY
>TRBJ2-2|16|TRBV20-1
SARDRRQTSRDTGELF
>TRBJ2-7|8|TRBV29-1
IVMGADQC
>TRBJ2-2|15|TRBV12-3/TRBV12-4
ASSLYSGGRASGELF
>TRBJ2-5|13|TRBV4-2
ASSQFRTGQETQY
>TRBJ1-1|12|TRBV7-9
ASSRRDLNTEAF
>TRBJ2-4|11|TRBV7-2
ASSSQAKNIQY
>TRBJ1-1|13|TRBV20-1
SASRAGGPNTEAF
>TRBJ2-7|8|TRBV2
GSSGYEQS
>TRBJ1-1|11|TRBV12-3/TRBV12-4
ASSTHPSIEAF
>TRBJ1-5|13|TRBV7-9
ASSSFDLPNQPQH
>TRBJ2-7|12|TRBV6-5
ASKESYLSYEQY
>TRBJ1-1|12|TRBV6-2/TRBV6-3
ASNFGQGGTEAF
>TRBJ2-5|13|TRBV28
ASSVRALVVKTQY
>TRBJ2-5|15|TRBV7-8
ASSSHRLAGGQETQY
>TRBJ1-1|16|TRBV27
ASSPNRGVSLGNTEAF
>TRBJ2-5|12|TRBV10-2
ASSDSAGAAPQY
>TRBJ2-7|12|TRBV12-3/TRBV12-4
ASSPQGIADEQY
>TRBJ1-5|14|TRBV12-3/TRBV12-4
ASSQTGGALGQPQH
>TRBJ2-7|17|TRBV5-1
ASSLVGATRRQDPYEQY
>TRBJ1-2|18|TRBV6-2/TRBV6-3
ASSYLVHTMATAQYYGYT
>TRBJ1-2|15|TRBV27
ASSLKYGQLRSHGYT
>TRBJ2-2|9|TRBV6-1
ASSEIGELF
>TRBJ2-4|13|TRBV28
ASSTDNLKQNIQY
>TRBJ1-4|13|TRBV9
ASSTYGAEGEKLF
>TRBJ2-3|11|TRBV20-1
SWGAGGTDTQY
>TRBJ1-1|13|TRBV27
ASSHSTQMNTEAF
>TRBJ2-7|12|TRBV28
ASSFSDGGDEQY
>TRBJ2-5|14|TRBV28
ASRTGTSGYQETQY
>TRBJ2-4|14|TRBV28
ASSPDRDLAKNIQY
>TRBJ1-1|11|TRBV19
ASRGAGAAEAF
>TRBJ2-2|12|TRBV5-1
ASSKEGRSGELF